These 24 T cell receptor beta chains were all obtained from the same sample, sequenced in a study of CD8+ T cells in alopecia areata. It was cDNA, reverse transcribed from extracted RNA, that served as the sequencing template. Sequencing used immunoSEQ multiplex PCR; TCRdb keeps in-frame clones, though not all of them. The sample contains approximately 280,000 clones, about 62% of which appear only once. Sample treatment: oral pan-JAK inhibitor, 5-10 mg twice daily. This sample comprised CD4+ T cells sorted from blood, obtained at week 24, from a patient treated with tofacitinib. These receptors originate from a human donor with alopecia areata.

V and J are TRBV30 and TRBJ2-5; D call uncertain. The DNA matches TRBJ2-7 better at its end, which makes the J call doubtful. Germline CDR1 and CDR2: GTSNPN and SVGIG (reference sequence). This CDR3 is 11 amino acids long. CDR3 sequence (DNA): TGTGCCTGGGCCCGGTTCTACGAGCAGTACTTC. Protein sequence: CAWARFYEQYF.

The rearrangement joins TRBV2 to TRBJ1-4; the D gene is possibly TRBD1 (6 bases). CDR1 is SNHLY, CDR2 FYNNEI, per germline. The CDR3 is 15 amino acids. Trimming removed 2 bases at V and 5 bases at J, with 12 bases between. CDR3 loop: CASSEPGGGNEKLFF. CDR3 coding DNA: TGTGCCAGCAGTGAACCGGGAGGGGGAAATGAAAAACTGTTTTTT.

This clone was counted a single time. This chain joins TRBV18 and TRBJ2-1; D is undetermined. Germline CDR1 and CDR2: KGHSH and LQKENI. This CDR3 is built from 11 residues. V lost 3 bases, J lost 8 bases, and 5 bases lay in between. CDR3 bases: TGTGCCAGCTCACCTGACTATGAGCAGTTCTTC. Residues: CASSPDYEQFF.

The chain joins TRBV23-1 to TRBJ2-7; 7 nucleotides align to TRBD1. TRBV23-1 is annotated as an ORF whose role is uncertain. With 4 bases clipped from V and 3 bases from J, the junction kept 9 bases outside the gene matches. This CDR3 is 15 amino acids long. The CDR3 coding sequence is TGCGCCAGCAGTCTCCGACAGGGACCGGACTACGAGCAGTACTTC. Its translation: CASSLRQGPDYEQYF.

This clone was found a few times. The gene calls are TRBV29-1 and TRBJ2-3; the D gene is possibly TRBD2 (5 bases). There are 13 residues in the CDR3. CDR1 is SQVTM and CDR2 is ANQGSEA in the germline V gene. Trimming removed 4 bases at V and 2 bases at J, with 10 bases between. The CDR3 here is CSVAGILTDTQYF. As DNA, the CDR3 is TGCAGCGTTGCGGGGATACTCACAGATACGCAGTATTTT.

This clone was picked up a small number of times. This chain connects TRBV7-9 to TRBJ2-7, with D perhaps matching TRBD2 (5 bases). CDR3 length: 14 amino acids. Germline V gene sequence: CDR1 SEHNR, CDR2 FQNEAQ (reference sequence). Deletions cut 4 bases from V and 4 bases from J, with 14 bases between. The CDR3 sequence: CASSYPAGGYEQYF. The CDR3 DNA is TGTGCCAGCAGCTACCCGGCGGGTGGGTACGAGCAGTACTTC.

The J gene is TRBJ1-1, the V gene TRBV2; 10 bases map to TRBD1. Germline CDR1 SNHLY, CDR2 FYNNEI. This CDR3 region has 15 residues. V was clipped by 6 bases and J by 0 bases; unmatched bases: 4. The CDR3 loop is CASRADRGLNTEAFF. In nucleotides, the CDR3 is TGTGCCAGCAGGGCTGACAGGGGGCTGAACACTGAAGCTTTCTTT. The full variable domain, its missing parts supplied by reference TRBV2 and TRBJ1-1, is EPEVTQTPSHQVTQMGQEVILRCVPISNHLYFYWYRQILGQKVEFLVSFYNNEISEKSEIFDDQFSVERPDGSNFTLKIRSTKLEDSAMYFCASRADRGLNTEAFFGQGTRLTVV.

The chain links TRBV29-1 to TRBJ2-5; 7 bases agree with TRBD1. This CDR3 contains 13 residues. CDR1 and CDR2 (germline): SQVTM, ANQGSEA. V shed 3 bases and J 5 bases; nucleotides not matched to a gene: 6. This CDR3 reads CSVDEGAQETQYF. As DNA, the CDR3 is TGCAGCGTTGATGAGGGGGCGCAGGAGACCCAGTACTTC. Looking up the rest from reference TRBV29-1 and TRBJ2-5 gives the full variable domain: SAVISQKPSRDICQRGTSLTIQCQVDSQVTMMFWYRQQPGQSLTLIATANQGSEATYESGFVIDKFPISRPNLTFSTLTVSNMSPEDSSIYLCSVDEGAQETQYFGPGTRLLVL.

This chain joins TRBV9 and TRBJ1-2, with D perhaps matching TRBD1 (5 bases). Germline V gene data show CDR1 as SGDLS and CDR2 as YYNGEE. The CDR3 runs 14 residues. Trimming took 4 bases from V and 1 from J, leaving 11 bases between them. CDR3 coding DNA: TGTGCCAGCAGCCTCTCAGGGTTTAACTATGGCTACACCTTC. Amino acid sequence: CASSLSGFNYGYTF.

The rearrangement joins TRBV25-1 to TRBJ2-5, with D perhaps TRBD1 or TRBD2 (5 bases each). Germline CDR1 reads MGHDK; CDR2 reads SYGVNS. V lost 1 base and J lost 5, with 17 bases in between. The CDR3 length is 16 residues. In DNA, the CDR3 is TGTGCCAGCAGTGAATCCTGGGGGTTGTTTGAGGAGACCCAGTACTTC. Protein sequence: CASSESWGLFEETQYF.

The chain employs TRBV5-6 and TRBJ1-6, with a tentative D call TRBD1 (6 bases). CDR1 is SGHDT, CDR2 YYEEEE, per germline. V lost 2 bases and J lost 11, with 17 bases in between. The CDR3 has 15 residues. CDR3 loop: CASSFLNRVGTPLHF. The DNA for the CDR3 is TGTGCCAGCAGCTTTTTGAACAGGGTCGGAACACCCCTCCACTTT.

V usage is TRBV4-1 and J usage is TRBJ2-6; TRBD1 might be the D (6 bases). V dropped 0 bases and J dropped 0 bases, with 6 bases sitting between them. CDR1 MGHRA and CDR2 YSYEKL come from the germline V gene. This CDR3 comprises 16 residues. For the CDR3, the DNA is TGCGCCAGCAGCCAAGACAGGGGCTCTGGGGCCAACGTCCTGACTTTC. It yields the protein CASSQDRGSGANVLTF.

The rearrangement joins TRBV1 to TRBJ2-1; the table's D call TRBD1 went unverified against the DNA. TRBV1 is a known pseudogene. The CDR3 consists of 15 residues. CDR3 nucleotides: TGCACCAGCAGAAGACAGGGTAGCTCCTACAATGAGCAGTTCTTC. Its translation: CTSRRQGSSYNEQFF.

V gene TRBV27 combines with J gene TRBJ2-3, with D tentatively TRBD1 (6 bases). Germline CDR1 MNHEY, CDR2 SMNVEV (reference sequence). The CDR3 loop spans 14 amino acids. Trimming removed 6 bases from V and 5 bases from J, with 15 bases in between. The DNA for the CDR3 is TGTGCCAGCAGCCAACGATCACAGGGAGATACGCAGTATTTT. Encoded protein: CASSQRSQGDTQYF.

A single count supports this clone. The chain is built from TRBV27 and TRBJ2-1; TRBD1 might be the D (5 bases). Germline loops: CDR1 MNHEY, CDR2 SMNVEV (reference sequence). The CDR3 consists of 13 residues. The CDR3 DNA follows: TGTGCGACCCTCAGGCAGGGCTACAATGAGCAGTTCTTC. Translation: CATLRQGYNEQFF.

The chain joins TRBV5-6 to TRBJ2-2; the D is unclear. The ends were cut back, 6 bases at V and 1 base at J, with 7 bases in the middle. Germline CDR1 SGHDT, CDR2 YYEEEE. CDR3 length equals 13 residues. CDR3 coding DNA: TGTGCCAGCATCTACGGGAACACCGGGGAGCTGTTTTTT. Translation gives CASIYGNTGELFF.

The chain carries TRBV7-9 and TRBJ1-2; D is perhaps TRBD1 (5 bases). This CDR3 region has 14 residues. Between the trimmed V and J ends, which lost 3 bases and 2 bases, there was a span of 10 bases. Germline assignment: CDR1 SEHNR and CDR2 FQNEAQ (reference sequence). CDR3 loop: CASSLSDTNYGYTF. The CDR3 bases are TGTGCCAGCAGCTTGTCGGACACCAACTATGGCTACACCTTC.

The rearrangement joins TRBV19 to TRBJ1-6; D might be TRBD1 (5 bases). The CDR3 has 14 residues. Germline CDR1 reads LNHDA; CDR2 reads SQIVND (reference sequence). Trimming took off 3 bases at V and 9 bases at J, with 12 bases between the two ends. The chain's CDR3 is CASSMAGWSSPLHF. The CDR3 DNA is TGTGCCAGTAGTATGGCAGGGTGGAGTTCACCCCTCCACTTT.

As DNA, the CDR3 is TGTGCCAGCGTCTCGAAAGCAGGGAGCTTTAACTATGGCTACACCTTC. It codes for CASVSKAGSFNYGYTF. The chain recombines TRBV27 with TRBJ1-2, with D possibly TRBD1 on 5 matching bases. Germline-derived CDR1 and CDR2 are MNHEY and SMNVEV (reference sequence). V shed 8 bases and J shed 1 base, with 20 bases lying between them. The CDR3 has 16 residues.

The V call is TRBV12-5, the J call TRBJ2-7; TRBD1 aligns across 12 bases. Per germline, CDR1 LGHNT and CDR2 FRNRAP. Losses at the gene ends were 3 bases for V and 5 bases for J; bases not matched to a gene: 8. This CDR3 comprises 16 residues. DNA for the CDR3: TGTGCTAGTGGTTTTGCGCGGGACAGGGGGCGCAACGAGCAGTACTTC. As protein: CASGFARDRGRNEQYF.

This rearrangement joins TRBV30 to TRBJ1-4; 9 bases fit TRBD1. CDR1 is GTSNPN and CDR2 is SVGIG in the germline V gene (reference sequence). This CDR3 has 16 amino acids. V dropped 1 base and J dropped 5; count of bases not matched to a gene: 8. The DNA for the CDR3 is TGTGCCTGGAGTGCGCGAATGGGACAGGGAAATGAAAAACTGTTTTTT. It translates to CAWSARMGQGNEKLFF.

The V call is TRBV30, the J call TRBJ1-1; a weak D match, TRBD1 (6 bases). V lost 0 bases to trimming and J lost 13 bases, with 15 bases between them. This CDR3 contains 12 residues. Germline V gene sequence: CDR1 GTSNPN, CDR2 SVGIG (reference sequence). The CDR3 loop is CAWSVRGVGHFF. CDR3 nucleotides: TGTGCCTGGAGTGTACGGGGCGTGGGACATTTCTTT.

This clone has just a few counts. The genes are TRBV10-3 and TRBJ2-2, with D tentatively TRBD1 or TRBD2 (5 bases each). The germline V gene encodes CDR1 ENHRY and CDR2 SYGVKD. V lost 6 bases to trimming and J lost 0 bases, with 11 bases between them. This CDR3 has 15 residues. CDR3 in amino acids: CAIRRDGANTGELFF. DNA for the CDR3: TGTGCCATCAGACGGGACGGAGCGAACACCGGGGAGCTGTTTTTT.

The chain joins TRBV29-1 to TRBJ2-2, with 9 bases that match TRBD2. CDR3 size: 14 residues. V dropped 6 bases and J dropped 5; count of bases not matched to a gene: 7. The germline V gene has CDR1 SQVTM and CDR2 ANQGSEA. CDR3 amino acids: CSVPTSGDTGELFF. In DNA form, the CDR3 reads TGCAGCGTCCCGACTAGCGGAGATACCGGGGAGCTGTTTTTT.